The entry below describes one T cell receptor (beta chain). Per the authors' pipeline: Amplification with reference gene primers provided the estimates of nucleated cell counts. Generated by immunoSEQ multiplex PCR, the TCRdb table keeps only in-frame clones and is missing some. For V, J and clone size, that table is used; D and trimming come from the DNA. This sample has approximately 240,000 clones; 84% occur once, and the top ten carry 4% to 6%. The data are from a study of blood T cell repertoires in COVID-19. Study background: Donors in the United States, Italy and Spain gave samples during acute or convalescent COVID-19. The cDNA or gDNA used as material had been derived from T cells, B-cell-depleted T cells, or PBMCs.

Per germline, CDR1 SEHNR and CDR2 FQNEAQ (reference sequence). V dropped 5 bases and J dropped 4 bases, with 20 bases sitting between them. This CDR3 has 16 amino acids. This receptor was obtained from a woman in her sixties who had recovered from COVID-19. Sequenced: peripheral blood. This chain links TRBV7-9 with TRBJ2-5, with D perhaps TRBD2 (6 bases). The CDR3 is CASSPRPGLKIETQYF. Here the CDR3 DNA reads TGTGCCAGCAGCCCGCGACCGGGACTGAAGATAGAGACCCAGTACTTC.